This T cell receptor (beta chain) originates from a study of Graves' ophthalmopathy and Graves' hyperthyroidism. Overall study findings and caveats: The model's ophthalmopathy progression predictions had 55% to 71% sensitivity and 72.22% specificity. Using a 13-signature model, the authors split ophthalmopathy from stable hyperthyroidism, with roughly 90% sensitivity and 81.08% specificity.

This CDR3 is 14 amino acids long. V was shortened by 3 bases and J by 1 base, with 7 bases between the two germline ends. The V gene's germline CDR1 is LNHNV and CDR2 YYDKDF (reference sequence). Stable hyperthyroidism denotes an absence of ophthalmopathy throughout 18 months of follow-up. People with hyperthyroidism were aged 18 to 65 and newly diagnosed, under 2 months' duration. TCR beta CDR3 amplification used RNA transcripts. HTBI primers were employed in first-round RT-PCR, then a second-round multiplex PCR followed. TCRdb re-called the multiplex PCR reads with MiXCR, one entry per CDR3 protein. In the table there are some 370,000 distinct CDR3 sequences, approximately 18% of which are singletons. This clonotype was counted at least ten times. Its antigen is still unknown.

The sample consisted of peripheral blood. This sequence was found in an adult woman with stable Graves' hyperthyroidism. The chain recombines TRBV15 with TRBJ1-5; D unclear. DNA for the CDR3: TGTGCCACCAGCAGCGGTCTGAGCAATCAGCCCCAGCATTTT. It codes for CATSSGLSNQPQHF.